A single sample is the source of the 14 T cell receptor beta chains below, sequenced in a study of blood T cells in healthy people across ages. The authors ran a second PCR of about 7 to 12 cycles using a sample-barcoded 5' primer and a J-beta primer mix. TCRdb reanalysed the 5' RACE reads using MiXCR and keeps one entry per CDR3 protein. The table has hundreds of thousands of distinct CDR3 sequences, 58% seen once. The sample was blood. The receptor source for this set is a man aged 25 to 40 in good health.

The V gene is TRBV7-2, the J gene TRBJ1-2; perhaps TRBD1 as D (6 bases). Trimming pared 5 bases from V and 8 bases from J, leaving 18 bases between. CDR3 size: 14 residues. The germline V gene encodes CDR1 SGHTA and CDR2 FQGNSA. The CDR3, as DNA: TGTGCCAGCAGCCTCCTAGGGGGGGGAAGAGGCTACACCTTC. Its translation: CASSLLGGGRGYTF.

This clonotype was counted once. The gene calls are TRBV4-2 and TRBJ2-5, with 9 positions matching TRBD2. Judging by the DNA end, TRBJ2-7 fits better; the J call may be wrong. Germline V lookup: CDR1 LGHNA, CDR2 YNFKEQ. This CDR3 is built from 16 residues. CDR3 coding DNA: TGTGCCAGCAGCCAAGAAGCTAGCGGGGCGACCTACGAGCAGTACTTC. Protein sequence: CASSQEASGATYEQYF.

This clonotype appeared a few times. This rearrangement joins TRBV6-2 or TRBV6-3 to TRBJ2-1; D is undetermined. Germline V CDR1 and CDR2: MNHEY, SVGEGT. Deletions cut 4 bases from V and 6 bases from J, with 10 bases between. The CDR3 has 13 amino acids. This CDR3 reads CASSFSPANEQFF. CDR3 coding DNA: TGTGCCAGCAGTTTCAGTCCTGCCAATGAGCAGTTCTTC.

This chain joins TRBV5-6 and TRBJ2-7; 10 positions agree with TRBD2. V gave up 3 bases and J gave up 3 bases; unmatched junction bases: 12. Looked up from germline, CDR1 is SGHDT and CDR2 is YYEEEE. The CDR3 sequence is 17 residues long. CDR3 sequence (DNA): TGTGCCAGCAGCTCTCTTTCCCTTAGCGGGAGGAACTACGAGCAGTACTTC. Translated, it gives CASSSLSLSGRNYEQYF.

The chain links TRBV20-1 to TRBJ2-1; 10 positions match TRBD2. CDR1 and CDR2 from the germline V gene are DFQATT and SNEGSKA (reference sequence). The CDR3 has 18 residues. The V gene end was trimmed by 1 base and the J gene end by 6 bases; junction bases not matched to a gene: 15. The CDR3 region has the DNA TGCAGTGCTAGAGGAGGGCAGCGGGGGGGTTTCTACGTCAATGAGCAGTTCTTC. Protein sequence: CSARGGQRGGFYVNEQFF.

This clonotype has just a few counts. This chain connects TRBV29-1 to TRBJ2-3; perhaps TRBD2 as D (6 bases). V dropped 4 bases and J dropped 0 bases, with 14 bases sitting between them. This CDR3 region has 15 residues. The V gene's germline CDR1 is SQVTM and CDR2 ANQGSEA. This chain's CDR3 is CSVGGTSKSTDTQYF. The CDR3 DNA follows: TGCAGCGTTGGGGGAACTAGCAAGAGCACAGATACGCAGTATTTT.

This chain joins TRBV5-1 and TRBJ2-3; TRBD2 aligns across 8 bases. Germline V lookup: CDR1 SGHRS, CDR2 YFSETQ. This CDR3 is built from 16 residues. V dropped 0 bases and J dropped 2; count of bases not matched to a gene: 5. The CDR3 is CASSLGGTSVTDTQYF. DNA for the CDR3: TGCGCCAGCAGCTTGGGGGGGACTAGTGTCACAGATACGCAGTATTTT.

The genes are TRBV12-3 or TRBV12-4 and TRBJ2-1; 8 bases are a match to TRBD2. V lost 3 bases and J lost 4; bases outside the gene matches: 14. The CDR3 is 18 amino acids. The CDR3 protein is CASSLRWGSGSSYNEQFF. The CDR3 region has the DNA TGTGCCAGCAGTTTGAGGTGGGGGAGCGGGAGTTCTTACAATGAGCAGTTCTTC.

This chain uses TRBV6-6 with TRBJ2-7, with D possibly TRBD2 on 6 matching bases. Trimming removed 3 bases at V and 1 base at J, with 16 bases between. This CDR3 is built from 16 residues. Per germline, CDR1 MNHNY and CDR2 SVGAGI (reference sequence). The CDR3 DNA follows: TGTGCCAGCAGTTATGCTAGCGAGGGTGGGTCCTACGAGCAGTACTTC. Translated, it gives CASSYASEGGSYEQYF.

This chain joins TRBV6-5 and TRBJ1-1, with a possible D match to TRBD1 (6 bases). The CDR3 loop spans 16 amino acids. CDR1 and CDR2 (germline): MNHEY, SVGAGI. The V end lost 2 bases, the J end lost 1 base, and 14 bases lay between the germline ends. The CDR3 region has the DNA TGTGCCAGCAGTTACCGACAGGATCTCAGGAACACTGAAGCTTTCTTT. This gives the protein CASSYRQDLRNTEAFF.

CDR3 sequence (DNA): TGTGCCAGCAGTCCCGGAGGCGGGAGATCAAGCGAGCAGTACTTC. It translates to CASSPGGGRSSEQYF. This chain joins TRBV12-3 or TRBV12-4 and TRBJ2-7; TRBD2 aligns across 7 bases. This CDR3 has 15 residues. V gave up 5 bases and J gave up 6 bases; unmatched junction bases: 13.

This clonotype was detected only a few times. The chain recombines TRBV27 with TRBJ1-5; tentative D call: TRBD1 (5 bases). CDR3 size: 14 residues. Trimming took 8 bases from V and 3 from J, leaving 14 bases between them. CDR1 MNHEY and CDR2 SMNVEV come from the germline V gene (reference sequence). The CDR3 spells CASGNQGYNQPQHF. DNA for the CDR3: TGTGCCAGCGGAAATCAGGGTTACAATCAGCCCCAGCATTTT.

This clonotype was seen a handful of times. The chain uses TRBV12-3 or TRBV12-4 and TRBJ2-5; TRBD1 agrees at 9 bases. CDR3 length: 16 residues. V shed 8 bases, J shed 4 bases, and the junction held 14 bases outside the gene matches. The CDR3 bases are TGTGCCAGCTCGGAAGGTTGGACAGGGGTGTTAGAGACCCAGTACTTC. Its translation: CASSEGWTGVLETQYF.

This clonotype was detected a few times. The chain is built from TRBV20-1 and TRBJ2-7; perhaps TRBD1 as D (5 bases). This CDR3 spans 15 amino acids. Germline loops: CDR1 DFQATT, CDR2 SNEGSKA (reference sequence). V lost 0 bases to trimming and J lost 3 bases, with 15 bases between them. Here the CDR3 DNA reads TGCAGTGCTAGAGACCGTTCCCCAGGGTACTACGAGCAGTACTTC. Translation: CSARDRSPGYYEQYF.